The 32 T cell receptor beta chains reported below all come from one sample, sequenced in a study of cytomegalovirus exposure and HLA in healthy donors. Researchers ran the PCR with 60 Vbeta and 13 Jbeta primers. The protocol was immunoSEQ multiplex PCR, while the TCRdb copy is restricted to in-frame clones and leaves out a portion. Of about 68,000 clones listed, 80% to 90% are singletons. Sequenced material: PBMCs. These TCRs come from a human donor in good health.

The genes are TRBV5-1 and TRBJ1-6, with TRBD1 matching 8 bases. The V segment lost 3 bases and the J segment 9 bases; nucleotides outside the gene matches: 5. The CDR3 is made up of 14 amino acids. In germline, CDR1 is SGHRS, CDR2 YFSETQ. This CDR3 reads CASSSTGVVSPLHF. In DNA form, the CDR3 reads TGCGCCAGCAGCTCGACAGGGGTAGTTTCACCCCTCCACTTT.

This clone has a handful of counts. The chain links TRBV6-6 to TRBJ2-3; possible D gene TRBD1, 5 bases. The V end lost 4 bases, the J end lost 1 base, and 9 bases lay between the germline ends. The CDR3 is 14 amino acids. Germline values: CDR1 MNHNY, CDR2 SVGAGI (reference sequence). CDR3 region: CASSFSTGTDTQYF. The CDR3 DNA reads as TGTGCCAGCAGTTTTTCGACAGGCACAGATACGCAGTATTTT.

The J gene is TRBJ2-1, the V gene TRBV4-2; 10 bases line up with TRBD2. The CDR3 has 17 amino acids. Trimming cost V 2 bases and J 7 bases; bases outside gene matches: 11. Germline values: CDR1 LGHNA, CDR2 YNFKEQ. CDR3 DNA: TGTGCCAGCAGCCAACGAGCGGGGGGGCGGGTTGTGAATGAGCAGTTCTTC. It specifies CASSQRAGGRVVNEQFF.

The V gene is TRBV6-5, the J gene TRBJ2-5, with D possibly TRBD2 on 6 matching bases. The J call is doubtful: the DNA matches TRBJ2-7 better. CDR1 MNHEY and CDR2 SVGAGI come from the germline V gene. This CDR3 spans 15 amino acids. The DNA for the CDR3 is TGTGCCAGCAGTTATGTGGGGGGATCGGGGTACGAGCAGTACTTC. Encoded protein: CASSYVGGSGYEQYF.

This clone was recorded once. The chain has TRBV5-1 and TRBJ2-1, with 8 bases fitting TRBD2. The CDR3 length is 16 residues. Trimming at V came to 3 bases and at J to 5 bases, leaving 10 bases not matched to a gene. The germline V gene encodes CDR1 SGHRS and CDR2 YFSETQ. This CDR3 reads CASSWSGGGTHNEQFF. CDR3 DNA sequence: TGCGCCAGCAGCTGGTCTGGCGGGGGGACTCACAATGAGCAGTTCTTC.

The chain combines TRBV6-1 with TRBJ1-5, with TRBD1 matching over 8 bases. V was clipped by 4 bases and J by 5 bases; unmatched bases: 7. The CDR3 consists of 15 residues. Germline-derived CDR1 and CDR2 are MNHNS and SASEGT. For the CDR3, the DNA is TGTGCCAGCAGTGGTACAGGGGGAGGTGATCAGCCCCAGCATTTT. Amino acids: CASSGTGGGDQPQHF.

V usage is TRBV16 and J usage is TRBJ1-5, with D uncertain. V lost 4 bases to trimming and J lost 0 bases, with 7 bases between them. The CDR3 length is 14 residues. The germline V gene encodes CDR1 KGHSY and CDR2 FQNENV. The CDR3 here is CASSLQYSNQPQHF. The CDR3 DNA is TGTGCCAGCAGCCTCCAGTATAGCAATCAGCCCCAGCATTTT.

This clone was seen only once. The chain joins TRBV19 to TRBJ2-7; D remains ambiguous. The ends were cut back, 6 bases at V and 6 bases at J, with 15 bases in the middle. The germline V gene encodes CDR1 LNHDA and CDR2 SQIVND (reference sequence). The length of the CDR3 is 13 residues. The CDR3 nucleotides read TGTGCCAGTAGCCCCGAGGCCCGGGTCGAGCAGTACTTC. Translated, it gives CASSPEARVEQYF.

This clone was detected a few times. This rearrangement joins TRBV5-4 to TRBJ2-7, with 9 nucleotides matching TRBD1. This CDR3 comprises 17 residues. Germline V gives CDR1 SGHNT, CDR2 YYREEE (reference sequence). The ends lost 4 bases at V and 5 bases at J; junction bases unmatched: 16. This chain's CDR3 is CASSPRYRGTGGDEQYF. The CDR3 DNA is TGTGCCAGCAGCCCCAGGTACAGGGGAACAGGGGGCGACGAGCAGTACTTC.

The chain has TRBV6-6 and TRBJ1-2, with no clear D. Germline-derived CDR1 and CDR2 are MNHNY and SVGAGI (reference sequence). V lost 2 bases to trimming and J lost 0 bases, with 10 bases between them. The CDR3 has 15 residues. The chain's CDR3 is CASSYQAGSNYGYTF. The DNA of the CDR3 is TGTGCCAGCAGTTACCAAGCGGGCTCTAACTATGGCTACACCTTC.

The chain carries TRBV14 and TRBJ1-5; 10 bases line up with TRBD1. V lost 4 bases, J lost 6 bases, and 27 bases stayed unmatched. The germline V gene encodes CDR1 SGHDN and CDR2 FVKESK. The CDR3 is 22 residues long. In DNA, the CDR3 is TGTGCCAGCAGCCCGAAGCGGTTAGCCGGGACAGGGGACCCCAAGTACAGTCAGCCCCAGCATTTT. This gives the protein CASSPKRLAGTGDPKYSQPQHF.

The V gene is TRBV6-5, the J gene TRBJ2-5, with 7 bases lining up with TRBD2. The J call may be faulty, since TRBJ2-7 better matches the DNA end. CDR3 size: 16 residues. Germline loops: CDR1 MNHEY, CDR2 SVGAGI. CDR3 coding DNA: TGTGCCAGCAGTTACTCGTCCCTAGCGGATTCCTACGAGCAGTACTTC. Amino acids: CASSYSSLADSYEQYF.

The sample holds one count of this clone. CDR3 amino acids: CASSLTWDRAEKLFF. In DNA, the CDR3 is TGTGCCAGCAGCTTGACGTGGGACAGGGCCGAAAAACTGTTTTTT. The rearrangement uses TRBV5-6 and TRBJ1-4, with 9 bases fitting TRBD1. The CDR3 totals 15 residues. Germline V gives CDR1 SGHDT, CDR2 YYEEEE. With V trimmed by 1 base and J by 8 bases, 6 bases remained unmatched.

The chain joins TRBV10-3 to TRBJ2-1, with D perhaps TRBD1 (5 bases). The V gene's germline CDR1 is ENHRY and CDR2 SYGVKD. Trimming shortened V by 6 bases and J by 3 bases, and 6 bases separated the two germline ends. The CDR3 runs 12 residues. The CDR3 is CAIRDIYNEQFF. CDR3 DNA: TGTGCCATCAGGGACATCTACAATGAGCAGTTCTTC.

The rearrangement joins TRBV5-1 to TRBJ1-3; 7 bases fit TRBD1. CDR3 length equals 16 residues. CDR1 SGHRS and CDR2 YFSETQ come from the germline V gene. V was pared by 0 bases and J by 2 bases, with 5 bases of the junction left unmatched. CDR3 bases: TGCGCCAGCAGCTTGGAGGGGGCGATTGCTGGAAACACCATATATTTT. As protein: CASSLEGAIAGNTIYF.

The chain uses TRBV2 and TRBJ2-5, with D perhaps TRBD1 (5 bases). With the DNA end fitting TRBJ2-7 better, the J assignment may be wrong. The germline gives CDR1 SNHLY, CDR2 FYNNEI. The CDR3 consists of 12 residues. CDR3 sequence reads: CATTTEAYEQYF. CDR3 nucleotide sequence: TGTGCCACTACGACAGAGGCCTACGAGCAGTACTTC.

The V call is TRBV2, the J call TRBJ1-2, with D unresolved. The CDR3 is made up of 13 amino acids. Germline V lookup: CDR1 SNHLY, CDR2 FYNNEI. Trimming removed 0 bases at V and 8 bases at J, with 10 bases between. The CDR3 region has the DNA TGTGCCAGCAGTGAAGCGCGACCGGGAGGCTACACCTTC. Its translation: CASSEARPGGYTF. Full variable domain (missing parts from reference TRBV2 and TRBJ1-2): EPEVTQTPSHQVTQMGQEVILRCVPISNHLYFYWYRQILGQKVEFLVSFYNNEISEKSEIFDDQFSVERPDGSNFTLKIRSTKLEDSAMYFCASSEARPGGYTFGSGTRLTVV.

The rearrangement links TRBV19 to TRBJ2-3; 14 bases fit TRBD2. The J segment lost 0 bases and the V segment lost 5 bases, leaving 7 bases of the junction unmatched. CDR3 length equals 18 residues. Per the germline V gene, CDR1 is LNHDA and CDR2 is SQIVND (reference sequence). The CDR3 region has the DNA TGTGCCAGTAGTGGGGGACTAGCGGGGGCTCCTAGCACAGATACGCAGTATTTT. The encoded protein is CASSGGLAGAPSTDTQYF.

The V call is TRBV9, the J call TRBJ1-4, with D maybe TRBD1 (6 bases). V lost 4 bases, J lost 8 bases, and 18 bases lay in between. Germline lookup yields CDR1 SGDLS and CDR2 YYNGEE. The CDR3 has 15 amino acids. The CDR3 reads CASSFAGEGNEKLFF. The CDR3 bases are TGTGCCAGCAGCTTCGCAGGGGAGGGAAACGAAAAACTGTTTTTT.

The chain uses TRBV10-2 and TRBJ1-3; tentatively, D is TRBD1 (5 bases). Trimming stripped 0 bases from V and 1 base from J, with 7 bases between. The length of the CDR3 is 15 residues. Germline loops: CDR1 WSHSY, CDR2 SAAADI. CDR3 loop: CASSESRGSGNTIYF. The CDR3 DNA follows: TGCGCCAGCAGTGAGTCGCGGGGGTCTGGAAACACCATATATTTT.

The chain recombines TRBV4-1 with TRBJ2-7, with D possibly matching TRBD1 (6 bases). Trimming left V 4 bases short and J 1 base short, with 17 bases between. The CDR3 covers 16 residues. CDR1 is MGHRA, CDR2 YSYEKL, per germline. CDR3 in amino acids: CASSPQFTRGSYEQYF. CDR3 in DNA: TGCGCCAGCAGCCCACAGTTCACCAGGGGTTCCTACGAGCAGTACTTC.

On this clone: Its ends do not fully match the called genes, so a read error is possible. This chain joins TRBV7-9 and TRBJ2-2; D gene ambiguous. The CDR3 loop spans 14 amino acids. Germline V gene lookup returns CDR1 SEHNR and CDR2 FQNEAQ (reference sequence). DNA of the CDR3: TGTTCCAGCAGCCCCCTATCGAACACCGGGGAGCTGTTTTTT. It yields the protein CSSSPLSNTGELFF.

V gene TRBV9 combines with J gene TRBJ2-3, with TRBD2 as a possible D gene (6 bases). Germline V lookup: CDR1 SGDLS, CDR2 YYNGEE. The germline V and J ends were trimmed by 5 bases and 2 bases, with 12 bases remaining between them. The CDR3 has 14 residues. In DNA, the CDR3 is TGTGCCAGCAGGGGGTTGGGACTCACAGATACGCAGTATTTT. Protein sequence: CASRGLGLTDTQYF.

This chain joins TRBV16 and TRBJ2-3, with 7 bases that match TRBD1. Germline lookup yields CDR1 KGHSY and CDR2 FQNENV. V was pared by 2 bases and J by 6 bases, with 11 bases of the junction left unmatched. The CDR3 has 16 residues. This CDR3 is CASSQLQRGPMDTQYF. The CDR3 DNA reads as TGTGCCAGCAGCCAACTTCAAAGGGGGCCTATGGATACGCAGTATTTT.

J is TRBJ1-6 and V is TRBV18; TRBD1 matches at 10 bases. The CDR3 is 15 amino acids. In germline, CDR1 is KGHSH, CDR2 LQKENI. V lost 3 bases, J lost 7 bases, and 3 bases stayed unmatched. CDR3 nucleotide sequence: TGTGCCAGCTCACCGTCGGGACAGGGGAATTCACCCCTCCACTTT. Its protein is CASSPSGQGNSPLHF. Complete variable domain (other parts from reference TRBV18 and TRBJ1-6): NAGVMQNPRHLVRRRGQEARLRCSPMKGHSHVYWYRQLPEEGLKFMVYLQKENIIDESGMPKERFSAEFPKEGPSILRIQQVVRGDSAAYFCASSPSGQGNSPLHFGNGTRLTVT.

This clone occurred a few times. V and J are TRBV30 and TRBJ1-1; D might be TRBD1 (5 bases). Germline V lookup: CDR1 GTSNPN, CDR2 SVGIG (reference sequence). CDR3 length equals 13 residues. The V end lost 3 bases, the J end lost 3 bases, and 11 bases lay between the germline ends. In DNA, the CDR3 is TGTGCCTGGAGAGTCCGGGGGGACACTGAAGCTTTCTTT. It encodes CAWRVRGDTEAFF.

The CDR3 sequence is CASSSGPTNEKLFF. The DNA of the CDR3 is TGTGCCAGCAGCTCCGGTCCAACTAATGAAAAACTGTTTTTT. J is TRBJ1-4 and V is TRBV11-2; D not resolved. The CDR3 is 14 amino acids. Germline assignment: CDR1 SGHAT and CDR2 FQNNGV. The V end was cut by 4 bases, the J end by 0 bases, with 6 bases between.

V is TRBV7-2 and J is TRBJ1-2; the match to TRBD1 covers 8 bases. J lost 8 bases, V lost 5 bases, and 7 bases had no gene match. This CDR3 comprises 13 residues. The germline CDR1 and CDR2 sequences are SGHTA and FQGNSA. CDR3 nucleotides: TGTGCCAGCAGCGTCCAGGGGGCGGGCGGCTACACCTTC. Protein sequence: CASSVQGAGGYTF. The variable domain in full, completed from reference TRBV7-2 and TRBJ1-2, reads GAGVSQSPSNKVTEKGKDVELRCDPISGHTALYWYRQSLGQGLEFLIYFQGNSAPDKSGLPSDRFSAERTGGSVSTLTIQRTQQEDSAVYLCASSVQGAGGYTFGSGTRLTVV.

The rearrangement joins TRBV19 to TRBJ1-1; no clear D gene. The germline V gene encodes CDR1 LNHDA and CDR2 SQIVND (reference sequence). The CDR3 has 14 amino acids. V was trimmed by 9 bases and J by 3 bases, leaving 17 bases between them. The CDR3 loop is CASTRRELDTEAFF. The CDR3 DNA reads as TGTGCCAGCACCCGGAGGGAGCTGGACACTGAAGCTTTCTTT.

V usage is TRBV6-6 and J usage is TRBJ2-7; possible D gene TRBD2, 6 bases. Trimming cost V 6 bases and J 2 bases, with 20 bases left between them. This CDR3 has 16 residues. Germline assignment: CDR1 MNHNY and CDR2 SVGAGI (reference sequence). CDR3 sequence (DNA): TGTGCCAGCAGATCCCGGTTGGTAGCGGCGACCTACGAGCAGTACTTC. It specifies CASRSRLVAATYEQYF.

The chain uses TRBV19 and TRBJ2-7; 9 bases fit TRBD2. The CDR3 is made up of 14 amino acids. Per the germline V gene, CDR1 is LNHDA and CDR2 is SQIVND (reference sequence). Trimming removed 10 bases from V and 2 bases from J; junction bases left unmatched: 9. CDR3 DNA sequence: TGTGCCACTAGCGTGACTAGCGGAACCTACGAGCAGTACTTC. It is translated as CATSVTSGTYEQYF.

The chain uses TRBV5-1 and TRBJ1-1, with unresolved D. The CDR3 runs to 15 residues. V lost 2 bases and J lost 3, with 14 bases in between. Germline values: CDR1 SGHRS, CDR2 YFSETQ. DNA for the CDR3: TGCGCCAGCAGCTTTGGTCTATCCTTGGACACTGAAGCTTTCTTT. Protein sequence: CASSFGLSLDTEAFF.